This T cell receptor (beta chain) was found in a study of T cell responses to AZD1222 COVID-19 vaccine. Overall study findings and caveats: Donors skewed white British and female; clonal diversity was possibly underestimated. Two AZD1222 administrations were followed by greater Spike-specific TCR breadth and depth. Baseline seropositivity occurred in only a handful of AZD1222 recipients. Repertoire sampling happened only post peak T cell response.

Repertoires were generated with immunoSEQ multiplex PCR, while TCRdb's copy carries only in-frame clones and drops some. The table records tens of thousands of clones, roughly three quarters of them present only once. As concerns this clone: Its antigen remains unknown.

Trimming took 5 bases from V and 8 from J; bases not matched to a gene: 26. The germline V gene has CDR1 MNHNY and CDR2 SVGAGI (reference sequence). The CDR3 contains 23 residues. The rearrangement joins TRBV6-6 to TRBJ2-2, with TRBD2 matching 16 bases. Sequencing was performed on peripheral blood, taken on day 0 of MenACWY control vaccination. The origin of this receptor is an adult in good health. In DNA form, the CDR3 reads TGTGCCAGCAGTCCTAAGCGAAAGGGGACTAGCGGGGGGGCGTTGCGTTCAACAGGGGAGCTGTTTTTT. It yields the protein CASSPKRKGTSGGALRSTGELFF.